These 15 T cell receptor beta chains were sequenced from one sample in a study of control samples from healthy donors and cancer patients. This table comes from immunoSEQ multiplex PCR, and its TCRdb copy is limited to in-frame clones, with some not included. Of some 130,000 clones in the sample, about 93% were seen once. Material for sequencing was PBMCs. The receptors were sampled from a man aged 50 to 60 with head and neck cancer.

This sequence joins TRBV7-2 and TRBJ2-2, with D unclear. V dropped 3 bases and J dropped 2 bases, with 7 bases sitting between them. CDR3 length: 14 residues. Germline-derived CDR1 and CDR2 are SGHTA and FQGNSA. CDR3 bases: TGTGCCAGCAGCTTGGTGGGCAACACCGGGGAGCTGTTTTTT. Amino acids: CASSLVGNTGELFF.

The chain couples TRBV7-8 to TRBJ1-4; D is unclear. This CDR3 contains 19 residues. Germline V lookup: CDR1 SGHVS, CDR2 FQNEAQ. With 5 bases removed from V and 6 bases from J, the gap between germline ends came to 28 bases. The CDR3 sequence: CASSARTKPSRSEDEKLFF. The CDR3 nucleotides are TGTGCCAGCAGCGCCAGGACCAAGCCCTCCAGGTCCGAGGATGAAAAACTGTTTTTT.

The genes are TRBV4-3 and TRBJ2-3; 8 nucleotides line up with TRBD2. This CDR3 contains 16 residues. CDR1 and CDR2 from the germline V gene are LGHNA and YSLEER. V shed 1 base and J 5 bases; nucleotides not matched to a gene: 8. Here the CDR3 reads CASSQVRSGEVDTQYF. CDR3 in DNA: TGCGCCAGCAGCCAAGTCCGTAGCGGGGAGGTAGATACGCAGTATTTT.

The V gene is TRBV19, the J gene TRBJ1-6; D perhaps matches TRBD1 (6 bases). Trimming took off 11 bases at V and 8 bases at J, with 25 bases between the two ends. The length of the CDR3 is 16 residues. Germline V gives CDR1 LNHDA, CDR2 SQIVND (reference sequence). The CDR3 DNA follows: TGTGCCTCCCGCCAAGAACAGGGTTGGAATGATTCACCCCTCCACTTT. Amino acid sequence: CASRQEQGWNDSPLHF.

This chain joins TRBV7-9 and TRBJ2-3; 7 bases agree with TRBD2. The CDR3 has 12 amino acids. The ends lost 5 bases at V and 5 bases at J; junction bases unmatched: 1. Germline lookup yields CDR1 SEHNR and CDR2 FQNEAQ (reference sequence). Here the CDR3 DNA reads TGTGCCAGCAGCCCTAGCGGAGATACGCAGTATTTT. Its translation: CASSPSGDTQYF.

In nucleotides, the CDR3 is TGCGCCAGCAGCCAAGACCGGACAGTCTGGGGCTACACCTTC. Translating it yields CASSQDRTVWGYTF. This chain links TRBV4-3 with TRBJ1-2, with a possible D match to TRBD1 (6 bases). V was trimmed by 0 bases and J by 8 bases, leaving 13 bases between them. Germline CDR1 reads LGHNA; CDR2 reads YSLEER. The CDR3 consists of 14 residues.

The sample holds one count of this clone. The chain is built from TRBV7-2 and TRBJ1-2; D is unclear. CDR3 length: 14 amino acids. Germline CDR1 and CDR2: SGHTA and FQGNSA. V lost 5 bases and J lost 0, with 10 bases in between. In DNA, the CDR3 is TGTGCCAGCAGCCCCAGCTCAGCTAACTATGGCTACACCTTC. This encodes CASSPSSANYGYTF.

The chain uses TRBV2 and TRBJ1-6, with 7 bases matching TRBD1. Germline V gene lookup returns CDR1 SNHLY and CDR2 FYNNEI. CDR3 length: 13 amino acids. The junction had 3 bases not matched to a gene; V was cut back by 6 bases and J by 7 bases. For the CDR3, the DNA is TGTGCCAGCAGCGAGGGACAGAATTCACCCCTCCACTTT. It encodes CASSEGQNSPLHF.

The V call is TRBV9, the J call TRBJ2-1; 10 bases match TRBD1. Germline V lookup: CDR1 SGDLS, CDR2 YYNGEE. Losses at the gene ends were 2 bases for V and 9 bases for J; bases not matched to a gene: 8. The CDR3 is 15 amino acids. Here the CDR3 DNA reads TGTGCCAGCAGCGTCAGGGACAGGGGCCCTTTTGAGCAGTTCTTC. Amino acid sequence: CASSVRDRGPFEQFF.

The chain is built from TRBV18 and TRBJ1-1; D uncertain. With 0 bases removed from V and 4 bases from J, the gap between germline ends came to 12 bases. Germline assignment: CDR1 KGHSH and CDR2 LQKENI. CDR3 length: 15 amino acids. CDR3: CASSPPGALGTEAFF. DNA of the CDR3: TGTGCCAGCTCACCACCAGGAGCCTTGGGCACTGAAGCTTTCTTT.

The CDR3 spells CASSWTAGVDTEAFF. The DNA of the CDR3 is TGCGCCAGCAGCTGGACGGCCGGGGTCGACACTGAAGCTTTCTTT. This chain uses TRBV5-1 with TRBJ1-1; D uncertain. In germline, CDR1 is SGHRS, CDR2 YFSETQ. The V gene lost 3 bases and the J gene lost 3 bases, with 15 bases spanning the gap. CDR3 length equals 15 residues.

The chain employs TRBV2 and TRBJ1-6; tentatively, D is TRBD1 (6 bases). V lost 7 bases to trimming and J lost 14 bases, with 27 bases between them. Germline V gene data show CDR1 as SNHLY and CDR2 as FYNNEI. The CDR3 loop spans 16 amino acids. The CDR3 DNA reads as TGTGCCAGCACGACAGGTTCGGGCCCGTCTTTAGTGGCCCTCCACTTT. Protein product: CASTTGSGPSLVALHF. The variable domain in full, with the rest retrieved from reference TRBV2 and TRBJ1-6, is EPEVTQTPSHQVTQMGQEVILRCVPISNHLYFYWYRQILGQKVEFLVSFYNNEISEKSEIFDDQFSVERPDGSNFTLKIRSTKLEDSAMYFCASTTGSGPSLVALHFGNGTRLTVT.

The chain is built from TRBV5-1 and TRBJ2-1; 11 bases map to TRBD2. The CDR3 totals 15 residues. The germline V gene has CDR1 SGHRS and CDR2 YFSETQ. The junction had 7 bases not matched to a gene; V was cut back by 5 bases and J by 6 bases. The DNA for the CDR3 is TGCGCCAGCAGACCTAGGGGACTAGCGGCCAATGAGCAGTTCTTC. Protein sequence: CASRPRGLAANEQFF. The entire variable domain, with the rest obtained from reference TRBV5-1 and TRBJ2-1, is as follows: KAGVTQTPRYLIKTRGQQVTLSCSPISGHRSVSWYQQTPGQGLQFLFEYFSETQRNKGNFPGRFSGRQFSNSRSEMNVSTLELGDSALYLCASRPRGLAANEQFFGPGTRLTVL.

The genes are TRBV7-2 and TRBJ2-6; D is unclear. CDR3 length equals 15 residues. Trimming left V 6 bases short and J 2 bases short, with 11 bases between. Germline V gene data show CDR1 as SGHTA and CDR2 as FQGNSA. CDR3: CASRPELAGANVLTF. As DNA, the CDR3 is TGTGCCAGCAGACCCGAGCTGGCTGGGGCCAACGTCCTGACTTTC.

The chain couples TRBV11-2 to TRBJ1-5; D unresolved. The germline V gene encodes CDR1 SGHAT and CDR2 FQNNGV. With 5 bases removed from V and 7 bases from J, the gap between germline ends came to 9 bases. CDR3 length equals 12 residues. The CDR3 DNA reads TGTGCCAGCAGCCTACTAGGACAGCCCCAGCATTTT. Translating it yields CASSLLGQPQHF.